The rows below give T cell receptor beta chains drawn from one sample of a study of blood T cells in healthy people across ages. TCRdb redid the calling of the 5' RACE reads with MiXCR, one entry per CDR3 protein. The data hold about 1.4 million distinct CDR3 sequences, with approximately 63% observed a single time. Source material: blood. Receptors originate from a man aged 18 to 30 in good health. CDR3s include the opening cysteine and the closing phenylalanine or tryptophan. The size entry is marked missing in some rows and otherwise reads once, few, many or a size class.

>TRBV5-1|TRBJ2-7|once
CASQASLNEQYF
>TRBV10-3|TRBJ2-7|-
CATRISDNYEQYF
>TRBV11-2|TRBJ2-3|-
CASSFDITDTQYF
>TRBV20-1|TRBJ2-7|-
CSASDSNYEQYF
>TRBV9|TRBJ1-2|-
CASSPQRTAPYGYTF
>TRBV3-1|TRBJ2-3|-
CASSPIQGSTDTQYF
>TRBV6-5|TRBJ2-3|few
CASSYRAGRGTDTQYF
>TRBV5-6|TRBJ2-4|-
CASSPTERAKNIQYF
>TRBV4-1|TRBJ2-7|-
CASSQDGAAYEQYF
>TRBV4-1|TRBJ2-7|few
CASSQVLGAGSSYEQYF
>TRBV2|TRBJ2-5|-
CASSEAGNGQETQYF
>TRBV20-1|TRBJ2-5|-
CSARAGAQETQYF
>TRBV4-1|TRBJ2-4|few
CASSSNGRENIQYF
>TRBV29-1|TRBJ2-7|few
CSVAAPSSYEQYF
>TRBV6-6|TRBJ2-1|few
CASSYERQGGDEQFF
>TRBV18|TRBJ1-6|once
CASSNTASSYNSPLHF
>TRBV29-1|TRBJ2-3|few
CSPGGIRDPQYF
>TRBV4-1|TRBJ1-2|once
CASSPYGGQEAHGYTF
>TRBV4-3|TRBJ2-3|-
CASSQEGTGEDTQYF
>TRBV12-3/TRBV12-4|TRBJ1-2|few
CASSFPQGSGYTF
>TRBV11-3|TRBJ2-1|-
CASSSPQDRDEQFF
>TRBV29-1|TRBJ2-5|-
CSTLRWRGETQYF
>TRBV6-1|TRBJ2-1|-
CASREDGLARGGVYNEQFF
>TRBV4-1|TRBJ1-4|-
CASSQDRESFEDEKRFF
>TRBV12-3/TRBV12-4|-|-
CASSLRAPRSGTQYF
>TRBV20-1|TRBJ1-5|-
CSAGPGTASNQPQHF
>TRBV12-3/TRBV12-4|TRBJ1-1|-
CASSTRGGRAEAFF
>TRBV4-2|TRBJ2-4|few
CASSQGDIYRGSKNIQYF
>TRBV6-6|TRBJ2-5|-
CASSYSPDSLKGEQYF
>TRBV4-2|TRBJ2-2|-
CASSQDQDRWRVGELFF